The next 31 T cell receptor beta chains were all read from a single sample in a study of CD8 T cells in Susac syndrome. When the RNA was reverse transcribed, random hexamers were used with an input of 0.5 to 1 ug. Each CDR3 protein is one row after TCRdb ran MiXCR on the immunoSEQ multiplex PCR reads. The repertoire includes roughly 130,000 distinct CDR3 sequences, 85% to 95% of them detected once, and over 0.095% sits in the top ten. Sequenced sample: CD4+ T cells from PBMCs. These receptor sequences come from a human donor with multiple sclerosis.

The V call is TRBV29-1, the J call TRBJ2-7; tentative D call: TRBD1 (5 bases). Germline V gene lookup returns CDR1 SQVTM and CDR2 ANQGSEA. Between the trimmed V and J ends, which lost 4 bases and 6 bases, there was a span of 19 bases. This CDR3 contains 14 residues. The CDR3 here is CSVGRAKRGSEQYF. As DNA, the CDR3 is TGCAGCGTTGGTCGAGCGAAAAGGGGATCCGAGCAGTACTTC.

This sequence joins TRBV7-9 and TRBJ2-1; 11 bases agree with TRBD2. The CDR3 has 15 amino acids. V lost 5 bases and J lost 6; bases outside the gene matches: 6. In germline, CDR1 is SEHNR, CDR2 FQNEAQ (reference sequence). The CDR3 reads CASSHWLAGGNEQFF. The DNA of the CDR3 is TGTGCCAGCAGCCATTGGCTAGCGGGAGGCAATGAGCAGTTCTTC.

The chain recombines TRBV20-1 with TRBJ1-6, with TRBD1 as a possible D gene (5 bases). The CDR3 totals 14 residues. Trimming shortened V by 4 bases and J by 6 bases, and 13 bases separated the two germline ends. The germline CDR1 and CDR2 sequences are DFQATT and SNEGSKA (reference sequence). CDR3 loop: CSANDRRGNSPLHF. The CDR3 DNA sequence: TGCAGTGCTAACGATAGGAGGGGTAATTCACCCCTCCACTTT.

J is TRBJ1-4 and V is TRBV15; D ambiguous. Germline CDR1 LNHNV, CDR2 YYDKDF (reference sequence). The CDR3 is 16 residues long. V dropped 1 base and J dropped 0 bases, with 9 bases sitting between them. The CDR3 nucleotides read TGTGCCACCAGCAGAGCAGGACTGGCAACTAATGAAAAACTGTTTTTT. Translating gives CATSRAGLATNEKLFF.

The chain employs TRBV3-1 and TRBJ2-7; 11 nucleotides align to TRBD1. The V gene's germline CDR1 is LGHDT and CDR2 YNNKEL (reference sequence). V was clipped by 3 bases and J by 8 bases; unmatched bases: 3. The length of the CDR3 is 13 residues. The CDR3 coding sequence is TGTGCCAGCAGCCACGGGACAGGGGGGAAGCAGTACTTC. Encoded protein: CASSHGTGGKQYF.

This clonotype was seen once. This chain links TRBV12-3 or TRBV12-4 with TRBJ1-5; D perhaps matches TRBD1 (6 bases). V lost 2 bases, J lost 11 bases, and 16 bases lay in between. The CDR3 is made up of 14 amino acids. The CDR3 bases are TGTGCCAGCAGTTTATACTCGGGGGCGGGAGCCCAGCATTTT. Protein product: CASSLYSGAGAQHF.

The V gene is TRBV11-2, the J gene TRBJ2-6; D not resolved. CDR1 and CDR2 (germline): SGHAT, FQNNGV. This CDR3 is built from 13 residues. Trimming took off 1 base at V and 2 bases at J, with 0 bases between the two ends. DNA for the CDR3: TGTGCCAGCAGCTTAGCTGGGGCCAACGTCCTGACTTTC. This codes for CASSLAGANVLTF.

This clonotype has a handful of counts. The gene calls are TRBV3-1 and TRBJ1-5; 10 nucleotides match TRBD1. Trimming removed 4 bases from V and 4 bases from J; junction bases left unmatched: 1. The CDR3 is 14 residues long. Germline lookup yields CDR1 LGHDT and CDR2 YNNKEL (reference sequence). DNA of the CDR3: TGTGCCAGCAGCCGGGACAGGGGTAATCAGCCCCAGCATTTT. Amino acids: CASSRDRGNQPQHF.

The chain employs TRBV30 and TRBJ1-5; no firm D call. The CDR3 length is 12 residues. Trimming removed 3 bases from V and 4 bases from J, with 7 bases in between. Per the germline V gene, CDR1 is GTSNPN and CDR2 is SVGIG (reference sequence). CDR3 in amino acids: CAWRSGNQPQHF. CDR3 nucleotide sequence: TGTGCCTGGAGGTCGGGGAATCAGCCCCAGCATTTT.

This chain connects TRBV7-9 to TRBJ2-6; D ambiguous. The V end was cut by 7 bases, the J end by 2 bases, with 12 bases between. The CDR3 is 15 amino acids. Germline V gene sequence: CDR1 SEHNR, CDR2 FQNEAQ (reference sequence). The DNA for the CDR3 is TGTGCCAGCACCACAACCCCCCCTGGGGCCAACGTCCTGACTTTC. Its translation is CASTTTPPGANVLTF.

This chain uses TRBV20-1 with TRBJ1-1; a weak D match, TRBD1 (5 bases). The CDR3 extends over 14 amino acids. Germline values: CDR1 DFQATT, CDR2 SNEGSKA (reference sequence). V was cut by 6 bases and J by 1 base, with 15 bases left in between. The DNA for the CDR3 is TGCAGTGCCTCAGTAGACAGCAGGAACACTGAAGCTTTCTTT. Residues: CSASVDSRNTEAFF.

The genes are TRBV29-1 and TRBJ2-5; 8 bases match TRBD1. Germline V gene lookup returns CDR1 SQVTM and CDR2 ANQGSEA. Germline trimming cut 7 bases from V and 6 bases from J; bases unmatched to any gene: 13. The CDR3 length is 14 residues. The CDR3 reads CSAGGGTATQTQYF. The CDR3 DNA is TGCAGCGCAGGGGGCGGGACAGCTACCCAGACCCAGTACTTC.

The chain combines TRBV29-1 with TRBJ1-2, with a tentative D call TRBD1 (5 bases). The CDR3 runs 14 residues. In germline, CDR1 is SQVTM, CDR2 ANQGSEA. V was trimmed by 0 bases and J by 8 bases, leaving 16 bases between them. The CDR3 loop reads CSVEDRQGEDGYTF. CDR3 bases: TGCAGCGTTGAAGATCGGCAGGGTGAGGACGGCTACACCTTC.

The chain has TRBV20-1 and TRBJ2-7; the match to TRBD1 covers 7 bases. Germline CDR1 is DFQATT and CDR2 is SNEGSKA (reference sequence). With V trimmed by 5 bases and J by 2 bases, 6 bases remained unmatched. The CDR3 runs 13 residues. This chain's CDR3 is CSASRTGPYEQYF. The CDR3 DNA reads TGCAGTGCTTCCCGGACAGGTCCCTACGAGCAGTACTTC.

The gene calls are TRBV23-1 and TRBJ1-5; a weak D match, TRBD1 (6 bases). TRBV23-1 is marked as an open reading frame, function uncertain. CDR3 size: 18 residues. The ends were cut back, 3 bases at V and 2 bases at J, with 20 bases in the middle. The CDR3 DNA is TGCGCCAGCAGTCAGCAGCATAACAGGGTAACGGGCAATCAGCCCCAGCATTTT. Its translation is CASSQQHNRVTGNQPQHF.

The chain employs TRBV3-1 and TRBJ2-5; tentative D call: TRBD1 (6 bases). CDR1 is LGHDT and CDR2 is YNNKEL in the germline V gene (reference sequence). Trimming cost V 4 bases and J 1 base, with 10 bases left between them. The CDR3 spans 14 residues. The CDR3: CASSLRTAQETQYF. The CDR3 nucleotides are TGTGCCAGCAGCCTACGGACAGCCCAAGAGACCCAGTACTTC.

J is TRBJ1-6 and V is TRBV6-5; D ambiguous. The V end lost 3 bases, the J end lost 7 bases, and 13 bases lay between the germline ends. This CDR3 comprises 15 residues. Germline V gives CDR1 MNHEY, CDR2 SVGAGI. The CDR3 coding sequence is TGTGCCAGCAGTTATTCCCGTCCATGGAATTCACCCCTCCACTTT. Translated, it gives CASSYSRPWNSPLHF.

The chain links TRBV3-1 to TRBJ2-7, with D perhaps TRBD2 (5 bases). Deletions cut 4 bases from V and 6 bases from J, with 7 bases between. Per the germline V gene, CDR1 is LGHDT and CDR2 is YNNKEL (reference sequence). The CDR3 length is 11 residues. The DNA for the CDR3 is TGTGCCAGCAGCCGGGAGTCCGAGCAGTACTTC. Its translation: CASSRESEQYF.

The chain employs TRBV3-1 and TRBJ2-1, with D possibly matching TRBD1 (6 bases). Per the germline V gene, CDR1 is LGHDT and CDR2 is YNNKEL (reference sequence). Trimming took off 2 bases at V and 5 bases at J, with 10 bases between the two ends. The CDR3 runs to 14 residues. The CDR3 here is CASSQTGWDNEQFF. CDR3 sequence (DNA): TGTGCCAGCAGCCAAACAGGGTGGGACAATGAGCAGTTCTTC.

The chain uses TRBV6-2 or TRBV6-3 and TRBJ1-1, with D possibly TRBD1 on 6 matching bases. Trimming removed 2 bases at V and 1 base at J, with 17 bases between. Germline values: CDR1 MNHEY, CDR2 SVGEGT. This CDR3 has 17 amino acids. The CDR3 sequence is CASSYGQLMLSNTEAFF. CDR3 DNA: TGTGCCAGCAGTTACGGACAGCTAATGCTTTCGAACACTGAAGCTTTCTTT.

This clonotype was observed once. V gene TRBV4-3 combines with J gene TRBJ1-2; perhaps TRBD1 as D (6 bases). The CDR3 is 15 residues long. V shed 3 bases and J shed 8 bases, with 19 bases lying between them. Germline-derived CDR1 and CDR2 are LGHNA and YSLEER. The CDR3 nucleotides read TGCGCCAGCAGCCACAGGGGCCACCTTCAGGACGGCTACACCTTC. Translating gives CASSHRGHLQDGYTF.

This rearrangement joins TRBV7-3 to TRBJ1-1; D is uncertain. In germline, CDR1 is SGHTA, CDR2 FQGTGA. V lost 2 bases to trimming and J lost 2 bases, with 12 bases between them. The CDR3 has 15 amino acids. In DNA form, the CDR3 reads TGTGCCAGCAGCTTACCTGGCCCAGACAACACTGAAGCTTTCTTT. Protein sequence: CASSLPGPDNTEAFF.

The genes are TRBV6-2 or TRBV6-3 and TRBJ2-5; 8 bases agree with TRBD1. V shed 0 bases, J shed 5 bases, and the junction held 2 bases outside the gene matches. The CDR3 covers 14 residues. Germline CDR1 MNHEY, CDR2 SVGEGT. CDR3 in DNA: TGTGCCAGCAGTTACTCGACAGGGGCGGAGACCCAGTACTTC. Its translation is CASSYSTGAETQYF.

J is TRBJ2-7 and V is TRBV15; D call uncertain. V lost 3 bases to trimming and J lost 2 bases, with 14 bases between them. Germline assignment: CDR1 LNHNV and CDR2 YYDKDF (reference sequence). The CDR3 runs 15 residues. CDR3 sequence (DNA): TGTGCCACCAGCAGCCGTACCACTGATACCTACGAGCAGTACTTC. Amino acid sequence: CATSSRTTDTYEQYF. Full variable domain (remainder filled in from reference TRBV15 and TRBJ2-7): DAMVIQNPRYQVTQFGKPVTLSCSQTLNHNVMYWYQQKSSQAPKLLFHYYDKDFNNEADTPDNFQSRRPNTSFCFLDIRSPGLGDTAMYLCATSSRTTDTYEQYFGPGTRLTVT.

The CDR3 DNA sequence: TGTGCCAGCAGTTTTCCGGGACCGCTTTCCCTGAACACCGGGGAGCTGTTTTTT. This codes for CASSFPGPLSLNTGELFF. The genes are TRBV12-3 or TRBV12-4 and TRBJ2-2, with D possibly called TRBD1 or TRBD2 (5 bases each). The length of the CDR3 is 18 residues. V was clipped by 3 bases and J by 1 base, with 18 bases between them.

This clonotype was observed a single time. This rearrangement joins TRBV5-6 to TRBJ2-3; D perhaps matches TRBD2 (6 bases). This CDR3 contains 13 residues. The ends were cut back, 0 bases at V and 5 bases at J, with 7 bases in the middle. Per germline, CDR1 SGHDT and CDR2 YYEEEE. The CDR3 nucleotides read TGTGCCAGCAGCTTGGACGGGGGAGATACGCAGTATTTT. Protein sequence: CASSLDGGDTQYF.

The chain links TRBV7-9 to TRBJ2-1; D call uncertain. Trimming stripped 3 bases from V and 3 bases from J, with 6 bases between. Germline CDR1 SEHNR, CDR2 FQNEAQ (reference sequence). There are 13 residues in the CDR3. CDR3 amino acids: CASSFYSYNEQFF. DNA of the CDR3: TGTGCCAGCAGCTTTTACAGCTACAATGAGCAGTTCTTC.

The chain uses TRBV29-1 and TRBJ2-3; 9 nucleotides line up with TRBD2. V lost 8 bases and J lost 6; bases outside the gene matches: 6. The CDR3 contains 12 residues. Germline lookup yields CDR1 SQVTM and CDR2 ANQGSEA. CDR3 sequence: CSCSGGSDTQYF. CDR3 nucleotides: TGCAGCTGTAGCGGGGGATCGGATACGCAGTATTTT.

This clonotype is a singleton in its sample. The chain employs TRBV20-1 and TRBJ2-7, with a tentative D call TRBD2 (5 bases). Germline values: CDR1 DFQATT, CDR2 SNEGSKA (reference sequence). Trimming shortened V by 6 bases and J by 6 bases, and 15 bases separated the two germline ends. This CDR3 comprises 12 residues. CDR3 DNA: TGCAGTGCGCACCGGGAATATGGCGAGCAGTACTTC. Its translation is CSAHREYGEQYF.

V gene TRBV2 combines with J gene TRBJ2-1, with 9 positions matching TRBD2. V lost 8 bases, J lost 4 bases, and 6 bases stayed unmatched. This CDR3 contains 14 residues. Germline assignment: CDR1 SNHLY and CDR2 FYNNEI. In nucleotides, the CDR3 is TGTGCCAGCTCTAGCGGGGCGAATTACAATGAGCAGTTCTTC. Encoded protein: CASSSGANYNEQFF.

The chain recombines TRBV20-1 with TRBJ1-1; tentative D call: TRBD1 (6 bases). Germline CDR1 is DFQATT and CDR2 is SNEGSKA (reference sequence). Deletions cut 6 bases from V and 4 bases from J, with 15 bases between. The CDR3 runs 13 residues. CDR3 bases: TGCAGTGCGAGTAACAGGGTTGGCACTGAAGCTTTCTTT. This translates into CSASNRVGTEAFF.